This entry lists 31 T cell receptor beta chains sequenced from one sample in a study of cytomegalovirus exposure and HLA in healthy donors. The PCR made use of 60 Vbeta and 13 Jbeta primers. Data came from immunoSEQ multiplex PCR; TCRdb stores just in-frame clones and leaves some out. This table holds 120,000 to 150,000 clones, 70% to 85% found once. The sample was PBMCs. Source of these receptors: a male donor in good health and CMV-seronegative.

This chain links TRBV28 with TRBJ2-5; the D gene is possibly TRBD2 (5 bases). V was pared by 8 bases and J by 5 bases, with 15 bases between. CDR1 and CDR2 from the germline V gene are MDHEN and SYDVKM. The CDR3 covers 13 residues. In nucleotides, the CDR3 is TGTGCCAGCGGGAGCAGGCTCCGGGAGACCCAGTACTTC. Protein: CASGSRLRETQYF.

The chain employs TRBV27 and TRBJ2-4; 7 bases map to TRBD1. The germline CDR1 and CDR2 sequences are MNHEY and SMNVEV (reference sequence). V gave up 2 bases and J gave up 14 bases; unmatched junction bases: 15. CDR3 length: 15 amino acids. The DNA for the CDR3 is TGTGCCAGCAGTTTAGGGCAGGGGGTCGAGTATCTAAAGTACTTC. Its protein is CASSLGQGVEYLKYF.

The V gene is TRBV9, the J gene TRBJ1-2, with D possibly being TRBD1 (5 bases). Germline assignment: CDR1 SGDLS and CDR2 YYNGEE. Trimming cost V 4 bases and J 7 bases, with 20 bases left between them. The CDR3 is 15 amino acids. Here the CDR3 reads CASSPSGAARGGYTF. CDR3 DNA sequence: TGTGCCAGCAGCCCGAGCGGGGCGGCCCGGGGTGGCTACACCTTC. Drawing the rest from reference TRBV9 and TRBJ1-2, the complete variable domain is DSGVTQTPKHLITATGQRVTLRCSPRSGDLSVYWYQQSLDQGLQFLIQYYNGEERAKGNILERFSAQQFPDLHSELNLSSLELGDSALYFCASSPSGAARGGYTFGSGTRLTVV.

The chain is built from TRBV7-9 and TRBJ2-7, with D perhaps matching TRBD1 (6 bases). V was pared by 3 bases and J by 0 bases, with 9 bases between. This CDR3 is 14 amino acids long. Germline CDR1 and CDR2: SEHNR and FQNEAQ (reference sequence). The CDR3 here is CASSFQGLSYEQYF. The CDR3 nucleotides read TGTGCCAGCAGCTTTCAGGGGCTCTCCTACGAGCAGTACTTC.

The chain carries TRBV19 and TRBJ2-1; 9 bases match TRBD2. The CDR3 is made up of 15 amino acids. From germline, CDR1 is LNHDA and CDR2 SQIVND (reference sequence). V dropped 3 bases and J dropped 7; count of bases not matched to a gene: 7. This CDR3 is CASSMGGRALNEQFF. DNA for the CDR3: TGTGCCAGTAGTATGGGCGGGAGGGCATTGAATGAGCAGTTCTTC.

The V and J genes are TRBV29-1 and TRBJ2-1; the D gene is possibly TRBD2 (5 bases). The CDR3 runs 12 residues. Germline CDR1 SQVTM, CDR2 ANQGSEA. Trimming removed 8 bases from V and 1 base from J, with 9 bases in between. The CDR3 region is CSCERSYNEQFF. The DNA for the CDR3 is TGCAGCTGTGAGCGGTCCTACAATGAGCAGTTCTTC.

This clone was picked up a small number of times. This chain uses TRBV11-2 with TRBJ2-7; the match to TRBD1 covers 11 bases. The CDR3 loop spans 14 amino acids. Losses at the gene ends were 6 bases for V and 6 bases for J; bases not matched to a gene: 7. Germline-derived CDR1 and CDR2 are SGHAT and FQNNGV. CDR3 coding DNA: TGTGCCAGCAGTTTGGACAGGGGGCAATCCGAGCAGTACTTC. It translates to CASSLDRGQSEQYF.

This clone came up once. This chain joins TRBV7-6 and TRBJ2-7, with 10 bases matching TRBD1. The CDR3 runs 16 residues. The J segment lost 5 bases and the V segment lost 0 bases, leaving 7 bases of the junction unmatched. Per germline, CDR1 SGHVS and CDR2 FNYEAQ. The CDR3 spells CASSLAGTGDPNEQYF. CDR3 DNA: TGTGCCAGCAGCTTAGCAGGGACAGGGGATCCCAACGAGCAGTACTTC.

V gene TRBV4-3 combines with J gene TRBJ1-2, with 10 bases fitting TRBD1. CDR1 is LGHNA, CDR2 YSLEER, per germline. Trimming removed 0 bases from V and 7 bases from J; junction bases left unmatched: 11. The CDR3 spans 17 residues. CDR3 region: CASSQDSGDRGRRGYTF. CDR3 DNA: TGCGCCAGCAGCCAAGATTCGGGGGACAGGGGACGTCGTGGCTACACCTTC.

This rearrangement joins TRBV28 to TRBJ2-5; 7 bases map to TRBD2. Trimming cost V 6 bases and J 5 bases; bases outside gene matches: 12. Germline V gives CDR1 MDHEN, CDR2 SYDVKM. The CDR3 has 15 residues. This CDR3 reads CASRDAGVPGETQYF. The CDR3 DNA reads as TGTGCCAGCAGAGACGCGGGAGTGCCGGGGGAGACCCAGTACTTC.

Only one count was recorded for this clone. The rearrangement links TRBV11-2 to TRBJ1-4; D gene uncertain. Germline V gene data show CDR1 as SGHAT and CDR2 as FQNNGV. V was trimmed by 10 bases and J by 4 bases, leaving 16 bases between them. The CDR3 is 14 residues long. CDR3 residues: CATAPSTVNEKLFF. CDR3 nucleotides: TGTGCCACTGCCCCTTCGACTGTTAATGAAAAACTGTTTTTT.

The chain employs TRBV5-5 and TRBJ2-3; 11 bases align to TRBD2. V lost 4 bases and J lost 2; bases outside the gene matches: 9. Germline V gene data show CDR1 as SGHKS and CDR2 as YYEKEE (reference sequence). The CDR3 spans 17 residues. The CDR3 nucleotides are TGTGCCAGCAGCCAAGCCGGGACTAGCGGATCCACAGATACGCAGTATTTT. This sequence encodes CASSQAGTSGSTDTQYF.

The rearrangement uses TRBV5-4 and TRBJ2-1; D is ambiguous. This CDR3 is 15 amino acids long. Trimming stripped 4 bases from V and 8 bases from J, with 19 bases between. From germline, CDR1 is SGHNT and CDR2 YYREEE (reference sequence). The CDR3 reads CASSSLGLLSDEQFF. For the CDR3, the DNA is TGTGCCAGCAGCAGTCTAGGTCTCCTATCCGATGAGCAGTTCTTC.

This chain uses TRBV30 with TRBJ2-1; 8 nucleotides align to TRBD2. Germline assignment: CDR1 GTSNPN and CDR2 SVGIG (reference sequence). The CDR3 consists of 18 residues. The J segment lost 4 bases and the V segment lost 0 bases, leaving 14 bases of the junction unmatched. The CDR3 is CAWSVSPKSGRSYNEQFF. CDR3 DNA: TGTGCCTGGAGTGTAAGTCCTAAAAGCGGGAGAAGTTACAATGAGCAGTTCTTC.

The chain combines TRBV27 with TRBJ2-7; weak D call: TRBD2 (6 bases). CDR3 length equals 13 residues. Germline CDR1 reads MNHEY; CDR2 reads SMNVEV (reference sequence). Trimming stripped 5 bases from V and 3 bases from J, with 11 bases between. The chain's CDR3 is CASSGRDDYEQYF. CDR3 in DNA: TGTGCCAGCAGTGGGCGGGACGACTACGAGCAGTACTTC.

The V gene is TRBV6-1, the J gene TRBJ2-7, with D perhaps matching TRBD1 (6 bases). Per germline, CDR1 MNHNS and CDR2 SASEGT. V was shortened by 2 bases and J by 2 bases, with 13 bases between the two germline ends. CDR3 length equals 15 residues. CDR3 sequence: CASSEQGSFPYEQYF. As DNA, the CDR3 is TGTGCCAGCAGTGAACAGGGGAGCTTTCCCTACGAGCAGTACTTC.

V and J are TRBV7-8 and TRBJ1-4; possibly TRBD1 for D (6 bases). CDR1 is SGHVS, CDR2 FQNEAQ, per germline. Trimming cost V 5 bases and J 6 bases, with 16 bases left between them. The CDR3 has 15 amino acids. In DNA form, the CDR3 reads TGTGCCAGCAGCCCGGACAGACAGAGCCATGAAAAACTGTTTTTT. This sequence encodes CASSPDRQSHEKLFF.

The chain is built from TRBV5-4 and TRBJ2-7; D gene uncertain. Trimming pared 4 bases from V and 2 bases from J, leaving 13 bases between. CDR3 length: 14 residues. Germline lookup yields CDR1 SGHNT and CDR2 YYREEE (reference sequence). Here the CDR3 DNA reads TGTGCCAGCAGCCCCATCGACACAACCTACGAGCAGTACTTC. The encoded protein is CASSPIDTTYEQYF. The full variable domain, rest sourced from reference TRBV5-4 and TRBJ2-7, is ETGVTQSPTHLIKTRGQQVTLRCSSQSGHNTVSWYQQALGQGPQFIFQYYREEENGRGNFPPRFSGLQFPNYSSELNVNALELDDSALYLCASSPIDTTYEQYFGPGTRLTVT.

About this clone itself: One junction end does not reproduce the germline sequence, and a read error may be involved. The J gene is TRBJ1-5, the V gene TRBV7-8, with TRBD1 matching over 8 bases. Per the germline V gene, CDR1 is SGHVS and CDR2 is FQNEAQ. This CDR3 has 17 amino acids. CDR3 bases: TGTGCCGGCAGCTCCCGGACAGGGTTCAATAGCAATCAGCCCCAGCATTTT. This sequence encodes CAGSSRTGFNSNQPQHF.

The J gene is TRBJ2-2, the V gene TRBV5-1, with 8 bases that match TRBD2. The CDR3 length is 19 residues. Germline V gives CDR1 SGHRS, CDR2 YFSETQ. Germline trimming cut 4 bases from V and 1 base from J; bases unmatched to any gene: 15. CDR3 DNA sequence: TGCGCCAGCAGCACCCTGGGTGTGAGTAGCGGGATGAACACCGGGGAGCTGTTTTTT. This codes for CASSTLGVSSGMNTGELFF.

The chain uses TRBV7-2 and TRBJ2-2; unclear D gene. The V and J ends lost 5 bases and 5 bases respectively, with 9 bases between them. The CDR3 consists of 13 residues. CDR1 and CDR2 (germline): SGHTA, FQGNSA. The CDR3, as DNA: TGTGCCAGCAGCACCTACGTGACCGGGGAGCTGTTTTTT. Protein: CASSTYVTGELFF.

In the case of this clone: The sample carries other DNA sequences with the same CDR3. The rearrangement uses TRBV4-3 and TRBJ2-3; 9 positions match TRBD1. J was trimmed by 0 bases and V by 5 bases; bases with no gene match: 6. CDR3 length equals 16 residues. Germline V lookup: CDR1 LGHNA, CDR2 YSLEER. CDR3 in amino acids: CASSLTGGLSTDTQYF. In DNA form, the CDR3 reads TGCGCCAGCAGCTTAACAGGGGGCCTCAGCACAGATACGCAGTATTTT.

The rearrangement uses TRBV27 and TRBJ1-2; weak D call: TRBD1 (6 bases). In germline, CDR1 is MNHEY, CDR2 SMNVEV (reference sequence). The germline V and J ends were trimmed by 4 bases and 5 bases, with 20 bases remaining between them. The CDR3 has 16 residues. The CDR3 loop reads CASSSLGGETVYGYTF. The CDR3 DNA follows: TGTGCCAGCAGTTCCCTAGGGGGGGAAACCGTATATGGCTACACCTTC.

This chain connects TRBV2 to TRBJ2-7; 8 bases line up with TRBD2. Germline V CDR1 and CDR2: SNHLY, FYNNEI. After removal of 6 bases from V and 3 bases from J, the junction contained 13 bases not matched to a gene. This CDR3 is 16 amino acids long. The CDR3 loop is CASSDILSGTHYEQYF. The CDR3 coding sequence is TGTGCCAGCAGCGATATCCTTAGCGGGACCCACTACGAGCAGTACTTC.

This rearrangement joins TRBV29-1 to TRBJ1-2, with TRBD1 identical over 10 bases. V was clipped by 5 bases and J by 7 bases; unmatched bases: 16. The length of the CDR3 is 16 residues. From germline, CDR1 is SQVTM and CDR2 ANQGSEA. This CDR3 reads CSVPPSGDRGQGGYTF. CDR3 in DNA: TGCAGCGTTCCCCCCTCCGGAGACAGGGGGCAGGGTGGCTACACCTTC.

This rearrangement joins TRBV10-3 to TRBJ2-7; a weak D match, TRBD2 (6 bases). Germline V gene lookup returns CDR1 ENHRY and CDR2 SYGVKD. V was cut by 0 bases and J by 4 bases, with 13 bases left in between. The CDR3 contains 15 residues. The CDR3 DNA reads as TGTGCCATCAGTGAGTCGGAGACTAGAGCATACGAGCAGTACTTC. It encodes CAISESETRAYEQYF.

The V and J genes are TRBV11-2 and TRBJ2-3, with D possibly TRBD2 on 6 matching bases. Germline CDR1 is SGHAT and CDR2 is FQNNGV. The CDR3 totals 15 residues. V was cut by 6 bases and J by 7 bases, with 20 bases left in between. Written as DNA, the CDR3 is TGTGCCAGCAGTTCCCGACTAGGGGTGGAATATACGCAGTATTTT. Its translation is CASSSRLGVEYTQYF.

The chain couples TRBV9 to TRBJ1-2; TRBD1 is a possible D gene (6 bases). The length of the CDR3 is 14 residues. The V end was cut by 3 bases, the J end by 2 bases, with 11 bases between. Germline V gene data show CDR1 as SGDLS and CDR2 as YYNGEE. The CDR3 nucleotides read TGTGCCAGCAGCGGGGGACATTCAAACTATGGCTACACCTTC. Protein sequence: CASSGGHSNYGYTF. The full variable domain, completed using reference TRBV9 and TRBJ1-2, is DSGVTQTPKHLITATGQRVTLRCSPRSGDLSVYWYQQSLDQGLQFLIQYYNGEERAKGNILERFSAQQFPDLHSELNLSSLELGDSALYFCASSGGHSNYGYTFGSGTRLTVV.

The rearrangement links TRBV18 to TRBJ2-3; 12 nucleotides align to TRBD1. The CDR3 runs 15 residues. Germline V gene sequence: CDR1 KGHSH, CDR2 LQKENI. J was trimmed by 8 bases and V by 1 base; bases with no gene match: 4. CDR3 in amino acids: CASSPRDRGQGTQYF. In DNA, the CDR3 is TGTGCCAGCTCACCACGGGACAGGGGGCAGGGTACGCAGTATTTT.

The chain has TRBV4-1 and TRBJ2-1; a weak D match, TRBD2 (6 bases). Deletions cut 5 bases from V and 4 bases from J, with 9 bases between. This CDR3 is built from 13 residues. In germline, CDR1 is MGHRA, CDR2 YSYEKL. In DNA, the CDR3 is TGCGCCAGCAGCTTAGCGGATTACAATGAGCAGTTCTTC. The encoded protein is CASSLADYNEQFF.

This rearrangement joins TRBV27 to TRBJ2-5; TRBD2 matches at 8 bases. Losses at the gene ends were 6 bases for V and 6 bases for J; bases not matched to a gene: 15. Germline CDR1 MNHEY, CDR2 SMNVEV (reference sequence). This CDR3 spans 16 amino acids. This chain's CDR3 is CASSPSWGAGAQTQYF. CDR3 nucleotides: TGTGCCAGCAGCCCAAGTTGGGGAGCGGGGGCACAGACCCAGTACTTC.